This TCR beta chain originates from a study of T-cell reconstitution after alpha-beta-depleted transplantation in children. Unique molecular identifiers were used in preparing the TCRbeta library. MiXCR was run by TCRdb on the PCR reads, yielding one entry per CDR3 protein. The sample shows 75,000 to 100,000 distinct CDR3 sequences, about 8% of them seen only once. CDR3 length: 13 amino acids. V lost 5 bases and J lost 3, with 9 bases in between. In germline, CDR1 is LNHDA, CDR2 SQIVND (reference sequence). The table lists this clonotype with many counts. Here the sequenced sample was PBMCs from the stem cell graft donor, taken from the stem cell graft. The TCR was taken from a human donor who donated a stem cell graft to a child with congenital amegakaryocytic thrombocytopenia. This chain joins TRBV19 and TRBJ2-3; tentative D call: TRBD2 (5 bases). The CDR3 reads CASSRRQTDTQYF. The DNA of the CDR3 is TGTGCCAGTAGTCGGAGGCAAACAGATACGCAGTATTTT.